This is a list of T cell receptor beta chains from one sample in a study of T cell changes during pregnancy in multiple sclerosis. The protocol was immunoSEQ multiplex PCR, while the TCRdb copy is restricted to in-frame clones and leaves out a portion. The table lists tens of thousands of clones, about 93% of them singletons. This material consisted of CD4+ T cells from peripheral blood mononuclear cells, taken in the third trimester of pregnancy. The receptors were gathered from a female donor with multiple sclerosis, enrolled in a pregnancy study. Each CDR3 is given with its conserved first and last residue. D genes are given only for firm matches. Rows give clone size only sometimes, using once, few, many, or a class for an expanded clone.

CDR3aa	CDR3nt	j_gene	d_gene	v_gene	abundance
CASSLARGGFSYNEQFF	TGTGCCAGCAGCTTAGCCCGGGGGGGGTTCTCCTACAATGAGCAGTTCTTC	TRBJ2-1	TRBD2	TRBV11-2	-
CASSQGQGTYEQYF	TGTGCCAGCAGTCAGGGACAGGGGACCTACGAGCAGTACTTC	TRBJ2-7	TRBD1	TRBV6-5	-
CASSEFKGHGSGNTEAFF	TGCGCCAGCAGTGAGTTTAAGGGACACGGATCGGGGAATACTGAAGCTTTCTTT	TRBJ1-1	-	TRBV10-2	-
CASSFPGSPKQFF	TGTGCCAGCAGCTTTCCGGGGTCCCCAAAGCAGTTCTTC	TRBJ2-1	-	TRBV11-2	-
CASSPRGEATQYF	TGTGCCAGCAGCCCCCGGGGGGAGGCGACCCAGTACTTC	TRBJ2-5	TRBD2	TRBV7-2	-
CASNPRDSNQPQHF	TGTGCCAGTAACCCACGGGATAGCAATCAGCCCCAGCATTTT	TRBJ1-5	-	TRBV19	-
CASSLGTSSNTGELFF	TGTGCCAGCAGCTTAGGGACTAGCTCGAACACCGGGGAGCTGTTTTTT	TRBJ2-2	TRBD2	TRBV5-4	-
CASSLAHRPGYGYTF	TGTGCCAGCAGCTTAGCCCACAGGCCGGGCTATGGCTACACCTTC	TRBJ1-2	-	TRBV7-8	-
CASSLGGFGRGVRDTQYF	TGTGCCAGCAGCTTAGGGGGTTTTGGGCGGGGGGTTAGGGATACGCAGTATTTT	TRBJ2-3	TRBD2	TRBV7-9	-
CASRGLEGNEKLFF	TGTGCCTCCAGGGGGCTGGAGGGGAATGAAAAACTGTTTTTT	TRBJ1-4	TRBD1	TRBV10-3	-
CASRKPRGGETQYF	TGTGCCAGCAGGAAACCTAGGGGGGGTGAGACCCAGTACTTC	TRBJ2-5	-	TRBV6-1	-
CASSSGTSYEQYF	TGTGCCAGCAGCTCGGGGACATCCTACGAGCAGTACTTC	TRBJ2-7	-	TRBV7-2	-
CASATWQEAFF	TGTGCCAGCGCCACATGGCAAGAAGCTTTCTTT	TRBJ1-1	-	TRBV2	-
CASSVSGQGDEQFF	TGTGCCAGCAGCGTATCGGGACAGGGGGATGAGCAGTTCTTC	TRBJ2-1	TRBD1	TRBV9	-
CAISESLAGGRETQYF	TGTGCCATCAGTGAGAGTCTAGCGGGGGGGCGAGAGACCCAGTACTTC	TRBJ2-5	TRBD2	TRBV10-3	-
CSVEDPRTGTSYEQYF	TGCAGCGTTGAAGATCCGAGGACAGGGACCTCCTACGAGCAGTACTTC	TRBJ2-7	TRBD1	TRBV29-1	-
CASSRSQGINSPLHF	TGTGCCAGCAGCCGGAGCCAGGGAATTAATTCACCCCTCCACTTT	TRBJ1-6	-	TRBV6-1	-
CASSLWSQETQYF	TGTGCCAGCAGCTTGTGGAGCCAAGAGACCCAGTACTTC	TRBJ2-5	-	TRBV5-5	once
CASSVDSGGSFYEQYF	TGTGCCAGCAGCGTAGATAGCGGGGGTAGCTTCTACGAGCAGTACTTC	TRBJ2-7	TRBD2	TRBV9	-
CASRLVAGTHYGYTF	TGTGCCAGCAGGTTAGTCGCCGGGACACACTATGGCTACACCTTC	TRBJ1-2	-	TRBV7-9	-
CASSKEDNQPQHF	TGTGCCAGCAGTAAGGAGGACAATCAGCCCCAGCATTTT	TRBJ1-5	-	TRBV6-4	-
CASSFDRGVGETQYF	TGTGCCAGCAGCTTTGACAGGGGAGTAGGAGAGACCCAGTACTTC	TRBJ2-5	TRBD1	TRBV7-2	-
CASSRYGTGETQYF	TGTGCCAGCAGCCGGTACGGGACAGGGGAGACCCAGTACTTC	TRBJ2-5	TRBD1	TRBV14	-
CASSLEPTEQFF	TGTGCCAGCAGCTTAGAGCCAACCGAGCAGTTCTTC	TRBJ2-1	-	TRBV7-9	-
CASSQVDMGFSNYGYTF	TGCGCCAGCAGCCAAGTAGACATGGGTTTCTCTAACTATGGCTACACCTTC	TRBJ1-2	-	TRBV4-1	few
CASSGPGQGSSGANVLTF	TGTGCCAGCAGCGGGCCGGGACAGGGGTCGTCCGGGGCCAACGTCCTGACTTTC	TRBJ2-6	TRBD1	TRBV7-6	-
CASRNLNNEQFF	TGTGCCAGCAGGAACTTAAACAATGAGCAGTTCTTC	TRBJ2-1	-	TRBV2	-
CACDHGGETQYF	TGTGCCTGCGATCATGGCGGGGAGACCCAGTACTTC	TRBJ2-5	-	TRBV14	-
CASSVQGIHEQFF	TGTGCCAGCAGCGTTCAGGGTATCCATGAGCAGTTCTTC	TRBJ2-1	-	TRBV9	-
CSVDLEDYGYTF	TGCAGCGTTGATTTGGAGGACTATGGCTACACCTTC	TRBJ1-2	-	TRBV29-1	-
CASSSPQGLSYGYTF	TGTGCCAGCAGCTCCCCCCAGGGGCTGAGCTATGGCTACACCTTC	TRBJ1-2	-	TRBV13	-
CASTNYNSPLHF	TGTGCCAGCACCAACTATAATTCACCCCTCCACTTT	TRBJ1-6	-	TRBV2	-
CSVGGDGPWYGYTF	TGCAGCGTTGGGGGGGACGGACCTTGGTATGGCTACACCTTC	TRBJ1-2	-	TRBV29-1	-
CASSQRTGGGDGYTF	TGTGCCAGCAGCCAGCGGACAGGGGGCGGGGACGGCTACACCTTC	TRBJ1-2	TRBD1	TRBV14	-
CASGLVSGGTQYF	TGTGCTAGTGGTTTGGTATCGGGAGGGACCCAGTACTTC	TRBJ2-5	TRBD2	TRBV12-5	-
CASSRQGSGANVLTF	TGTGCCAGCAGCCGCCAGGGTTCTGGGGCCAACGTCCTGACTTTC	TRBJ2-6	-	TRBV7-6	-
CASSRLGGTYGYTF	TGTGCCAGCAGCCGGTTGGGAGGTACCTATGGCTACACCTTC	TRBJ1-2	-	TRBV11-2	once
CSVLGQGAMHGYTF	TGCAGCGTGCTAGGACAGGGGGCAATGCATGGCTACACCTTC	TRBJ1-2	TRBD1	TRBV29-1	once
CASSERGGVNTGELFF	TGCGCCAGCAGTGAGCGCGGGGGAGTGAACACCGGGGAGCTGTTTTTT	TRBJ2-2	TRBD2	TRBV10-1	-
CSAGVEAFF	TGCAGCGCCGGGGTTGAAGCTTTCTTT	TRBJ1-1	-	TRBV29-1	-
CASGRGGNTEAFF	TGTGCTAGTGGCCGAGGGGGGAACACTGAAGCTTTCTTT	TRBJ1-1	-	TRBV12-5	-
CASSLGQDREVNTF	TGCGCCAGCAGCTTGGGCCAGGACAGGGAAGTTAACACCTTC	TRBJ1-2	TRBD1	TRBV5-1	-
CASSVESGLDQPQHF	TGTGCCAGCAGCGTAGAGTCGGGACTCGATCAGCCCCAGCATTTT	TRBJ1-5	-	TRBV9	once